These 30 T cell receptor beta chains were sequenced from one sample in a study of shared clonotypes between healthy human individuals. The data were produced by immunoSEQ multiplex PCR, yet TCRdb's version contains in-frame clones alone and is incomplete. Of some 510,000 clones listed, less than 85% are singletons. Sample: PBMCs. All receptors derive from a woman aged 40 to 50 in good health. Some clones in this sample may be carry-over from other donors' samples.

The rearrangement uses TRBV30 and TRBJ1-5; TRBD1 agrees at 8 bases. The CDR3 runs to 16 residues. Per the germline V gene, CDR1 is GTSNPN and CDR2 is SVGIG (reference sequence). With 0 bases clipped from V and 3 bases from J, the junction kept 7 bases outside the gene matches. The CDR3 nucleotides read TGTGCCTGGAGTGTACCCGGGACAGGTGACAATCAGCCCCAGCATTTT. It yields the protein CAWSVPGTGDNQPQHF.

This chain uses TRBV5-1 with TRBJ2-7; 7 bases fit TRBD1. Per germline, CDR1 SGHRS and CDR2 YFSETQ. Trimming cost V 5 bases and J 2 bases; bases outside gene matches: 13. CDR3 size: 16 residues. The chain's CDR3 is CASSLDPGTATYEQYF. The CDR3 nucleotides are TGCGCCAGCAGTTTAGATCCAGGGACAGCAACCTACGAGCAGTACTTC.

The chain joins TRBV6-6 to TRBJ1-1; TRBD1 aligns across 8 bases. Germline-derived CDR1 and CDR2 are MNHNY and SVGAGI (reference sequence). The CDR3 length is 13 residues. Trimming at V came to 2 bases and at J to 11 bases, leaving 7 bases not matched to a gene. The DNA of the CDR3 is TGTGCCAGCAGTTACCGGACAGGGTCATTCGCTTTCTTT. Translated, it gives CASSYRTGSFAFF.

This clone was recorded once. The chain is built from TRBV5-4 and TRBJ1-2; 9 bases fit TRBD1. CDR3 length: 16 amino acids. CDR1 and CDR2 (germline): SGHNT, YYREEE (reference sequence). Trimming at V came to 4 bases and at J to 3 bases, leaving 10 bases not matched to a gene. CDR3 sequence (DNA): TGTGCCAGCAGCCAGGCACTACAGGGGGCTTACTATGGCTACACCTTC. This gives the protein CASSQALQGAYYGYTF.

This chain links TRBV19 with TRBJ1-2; a possible D gene is TRBD1 (5 bases). Between the trimmed V and J ends, which lost 6 bases and 5 bases, there was a span of 19 bases. Germline lookup yields CDR1 LNHDA and CDR2 SQIVND (reference sequence). This CDR3 is 15 amino acids long. CDR3 sequence reads: CASRETLHGGYGYTF. The CDR3 coding sequence is TGTGCCAGTAGGGAAACGCTTCACGGGGGGTATGGCTACACCTTC.

This rearrangement joins TRBV28 to TRBJ1-4; D gene uncertain. The V and J ends lost 3 bases and 8 bases respectively, with 19 bases between them. Germline-derived CDR1 and CDR2 are MDHEN and SYDVKM. The CDR3 consists of 16 residues. The CDR3 loop is CASSFLAGSAREKLFF. The CDR3 DNA reads TGTGCCAGCAGTTTCCTGGCGGGGTCTGCTCGGGAAAAACTGTTTTTT.

The chain recombines TRBV4-2 with TRBJ2-4; possibly TRBD1 for D (5 bases). This CDR3 contains 15 residues. CDR1 and CDR2 from the germline V gene are LGHNA and YNFKEQ. The germline V and J ends were trimmed by 2 bases and 7 bases, with 15 bases remaining between them. The chain's CDR3 is CASSQSADSLNIQYF. The CDR3 DNA reads as TGTGCCAGCAGCCAATCAGCCGACAGCCTGAACATTCAGTACTTC.

The rearrangement uses TRBV28 and TRBJ2-5; weak D call: TRBD2 (5 bases). CDR1 and CDR2 from the germline V gene are MDHEN and SYDVKM. The V and J ends lost 4 bases and 7 bases respectively, with 19 bases between them. This CDR3 comprises 15 residues. As DNA, the CDR3 is TGTGCCAGCAGTTACGAGAGAGGGCTAAGTCGGACCCAGTACTTC. Amino acids: CASSYERGLSRTQYF.

The rearrangement links TRBV19 to TRBJ2-3; TRBD1 matches at 7 bases. V was pared by 4 bases and J by 6 bases, with 10 bases of the junction left unmatched. The CDR3 length is 15 residues. Germline lookup yields CDR1 LNHDA and CDR2 SQIVND (reference sequence). The CDR3 DNA is TGTGCCAGTAGTAGACAGGGAGACCCGGGGGATACGCAGTATTTT. This codes for CASSRQGDPGDTQYF.

The chain has TRBV14 and TRBJ2-7, with TRBD1 identical over 7 bases. Trimming removed 1 base from V and 6 bases from J; junction bases left unmatched: 15. The germline V gene has CDR1 SGHDN and CDR2 FVKESK. The CDR3 totals 17 residues. The DNA of the CDR3 is TGTGCCAGCAGCCAAGGGTGGTTAGCTGACAGGGCGGGCGAGCAGTACTTC. It encodes CASSQGWLADRAGEQYF.

V and J are TRBV2 and TRBJ1-5; D remains ambiguous. This CDR3 region has 13 residues. Germline V lookup: CDR1 SNHLY, CDR2 FYNNEI. V was clipped by 6 bases and J by 4 bases, with 10 bases between them. CDR3 DNA: TGTGCCAGCAGCCCCTTGGGGAATCAGCCCCAGCATTTT. This codes for CASSPLGNQPQHF.

The chain has TRBV18 and TRBJ2-7; D is perhaps TRBD1 (6 bases). Deletions cut 5 bases from V and 8 bases from J, with 13 bases between. The CDR3 contains 12 residues. Germline values: CDR1 KGHSH, CDR2 LQKENI. The CDR3 region has the DNA TGTGCCAGCTCATCCTCAGGGGAACAGCAGTACTTC. The encoded protein is CASSSSGEQQYF.

Worth noting for this clone: The sample holds other DNA sequences that translate to the same CDR3. The V and J genes are TRBV5-4 and TRBJ1-5, with 10 bases aligning to TRBD1. The CDR3 has 15 amino acids. Trimming took 4 bases from V and 2 from J; bases not matched to a gene: 3. Germline V gene sequence: CDR1 SGHNT, CDR2 YYREEE (reference sequence). This CDR3 reads CASSQTGGGNQPQHF. DNA for the CDR3: TGTGCCAGCAGCCAGACAGGGGGCGGCAATCAGCCCCAGCATTTT.

The chain recombines TRBV6-4 with TRBJ2-2; TRBD1 matches 9 bases. The V segment lost 3 bases and the J segment 1 base; nucleotides outside the gene matches: 0. The length of the CDR3 is 15 residues. The germline CDR1 and CDR2 sequences are MRHNA and SNTAGT. The CDR3 coding sequence is TGTGCCAGCAGTGAGGGACAGGGGAACACCGGGGAGCTGTTTTTT. This sequence encodes CASSEGQGNTGELFF.

The chain links TRBV6-1 to TRBJ2-1; the match to TRBD2 covers 11 bases. The germline CDR1 and CDR2 sequences are MNHNS and SASEGT. The ends lost 4 bases at V and 8 bases at J; junction bases unmatched: 10. The CDR3 extends over 16 amino acids. CDR3 protein: CASSAQTGTSGHEQFF. CDR3 in DNA: TGTGCCAGCAGTGCGCAAACCGGGACTAGCGGTCATGAGCAGTTCTTC.

V is TRBV10-1 and J is TRBJ1-2, with 8 positions matching TRBD1. After removal of 10 bases from V and 9 bases from J, the junction contained 7 bases not matched to a gene. Germline CDR1 WNHNN, CDR2 SYGVQD (reference sequence). The CDR3 extends over 11 amino acids. CDR3 DNA: TGCGCCACCGGACAGGGATTGCGCTACACCTTC. Translated, it gives CATGQGLRYTF.

The CDR3 DNA reads as TGCGCCAGCAGCTTGACAGGGATTAGAAGGACGCCTACTAATGAAAAACTGTTTTTT. Translated: CASSLTGIRRTPTNEKLFF. V and J are TRBV5-1 and TRBJ1-4; D possibly corresponds to TRBD1 (6 bases). This CDR3 has 19 residues. Germline V gene sequence: CDR1 SGHRS, CDR2 YFSETQ. The germline V and J ends were trimmed by 1 base and 2 bases, with 21 bases remaining between them.

The V and J genes are TRBV28 and TRBJ2-7; no clear D. The CDR3 length is 13 residues. V was pared by 5 bases and J by 6 bases, with 14 bases between. Germline V gives CDR1 MDHEN, CDR2 SYDVKM. The CDR3 DNA reads TGTGCCAGCAGTGAGCCGCCGGTGGGCGAGCAGTACTTC. Translating it yields CASSEPPVGEQYF.

This rearrangement joins TRBV7-2 to TRBJ2-7; 8 nucleotides line up with TRBD1. V trimming: 4 bases; J trimming: 2 bases; junction bases outside the gene matches: 7. The CDR3 is 15 residues long. Germline CDR1 is SGHTA and CDR2 is FQGNSA. The CDR3 sequence: CASSYGTGGAYEQYF. The CDR3, as DNA: TGTGCCAGCAGCTACGGGACAGGCGGCGCCTACGAGCAGTACTTC.

The rearrangement links TRBV28 to TRBJ1-2; D unresolved. The CDR3 is made up of 12 amino acids. Germline V gene data show CDR1 as MDHEN and CDR2 as SYDVKM. The V gene lost 3 bases and the J gene lost 8 bases, with 10 bases spanning the gap. In nucleotides, the CDR3 is TGTGCCAGCAGTTTCCAAGGTAAAGGCTACACCTTC. It translates to CASSFQGKGYTF.

The table lists this clone with a count of one. The chain is built from TRBV27 and TRBJ2-1; D might be TRBD1 (5 bases). The CDR3 is 15 residues long. The V and J ends lost 2 bases and 0 bases respectively, with 8 bases between them. Germline-derived CDR1 and CDR2 are MNHEY and SMNVEV (reference sequence). The CDR3 DNA is TGTGCCAGCAGTTTACGACAGTTCTCCTACAATGAGCAGTTCTTC. Protein product: CASSLRQFSYNEQFF.

J is TRBJ1-5 and V is TRBV28, with TRBD1 matching over 7 bases. The CDR3 is 14 residues long. The V gene's germline CDR1 is MDHEN and CDR2 SYDVKM. V dropped 6 bases and J dropped 4; count of bases not matched to a gene: 6. In nucleotides, the CDR3 is TGTGCCAGCAGCCCTACGGACAGGAATCAGCCCCAGCATTTT. Amino acid sequence: CASSPTDRNQPQHF.

The chain uses TRBV9 and TRBJ1-5; tentatively, D is TRBD1 (6 bases). Trimming cost V 2 bases and J 1 base, with 10 bases left between them. From germline, CDR1 is SGDLS and CDR2 YYNGEE. The CDR3 runs 15 residues. For the CDR3, the DNA is TGTGCCAGCAGCGTTACAGGGACCAGCAATCAGCCCCAGCATTTT. Translation gives CASSVTGTSNQPQHF. Complete variable domain (other parts from reference TRBV9 and TRBJ1-5): DSGVTQTPKHLITATGQRVTLRCSPRSGDLSVYWYQQSLDQGLQFLIQYYNGEERAKGNILERFSAQQFPDLHSELNLSSLELGDSALYFCASSVTGTSNQPQHFGDGTRLSIL.

The V call is TRBV30, the J call TRBJ2-5; D possibly corresponds to TRBD2 (6 bases). CDR1 and CDR2 from the germline V gene are GTSNPN and SVGIG (reference sequence). The germline V and J ends were trimmed by 1 base and 4 bases, with 13 bases remaining between them. The CDR3 is made up of 14 amino acids. The CDR3, as DNA: TGTGCCTGGAGTGGAATTGTAGCGGTAGAGACCCAGTACTTC. It is translated as CAWSGIVAVETQYF.

J is TRBJ2-7 and V is TRBV6-1; TRBD1 might be the D (6 bases). The CDR3 length is 13 residues. The germline CDR1 and CDR2 sequences are MNHNS and SASEGT. V was clipped by 6 bases and J by 3 bases, with 12 bases between them. The CDR3 DNA sequence: TGTGCCAGCAGCCTAGGGACAAACTACGAGCAGTACTTC. Amino acid sequence: CASSLGTNYEQYF.

The genes are TRBV30 and TRBJ1-3; D is unclear. This CDR3 is built from 14 residues. Germline loops: CDR1 GTSNPN, CDR2 SVGIG (reference sequence). Between the trimmed V and J ends, which lost 2 bases and 1 base, there was a span of 9 bases. The CDR3 region is CAWSPRESGNTIYF. The CDR3 nucleotides are TGTGCCTGGAGTCCCCGGGAGTCTGGAAACACCATATATTTT.

The chain has TRBV9 and TRBJ2-1, with a tentative D call TRBD2 (5 bases). Germline CDR1 reads SGDLS; CDR2 reads YYNGEE. V dropped 4 bases and J dropped 5 bases, with 16 bases sitting between them. The CDR3 length is 15 residues. The CDR3: CASSPRTGVNNEQFF. CDR3 DNA sequence: TGTGCCAGCAGCCCCCGGACCGGGGTAAACAATGAGCAGTTCTTC. Drawing the rest from reference TRBV9 and TRBJ2-1, the complete variable domain is DSGVTQTPKHLITATGQRVTLRCSPRSGDLSVYWYQQSLDQGLQFLIQYYNGEERAKGNILERFSAQQFPDLHSELNLSSLELGDSALYFCASSPRTGVNNEQFFGPGTRLTVL.

This clone appeared a single time. CDR3 amino acids: CASSSRTGVNTEAFF. The DNA of the CDR3 is TGTGCCAGCAGTTCCCGGACAGGAGTGAACACTGAAGCTTTCTTT. The rearrangement uses TRBV27 and TRBJ1-1, with 7 bases fitting TRBD1. V trimming: 4 bases; J trimming: 0 bases; junction bases outside the gene matches: 5. Germline V gene sequence: CDR1 MNHEY, CDR2 SMNVEV (reference sequence). The CDR3 totals 15 residues.

This clone was detected once. The DNA of the CDR3 is TGTGCCAGCAGCCCGCGGGACAGGGGGTTTGCAGATACGCAGTATTTT. The encoded protein is CASSPRDRGFADTQYF. The rearrangement joins TRBV7-8 to TRBJ2-3; 11 nucleotides line up with TRBD1. CDR3 size: 16 residues. CDR1 is SGHVS, CDR2 FQNEAQ, per germline. Trimming cost V 5 bases and J 4 bases; bases outside gene matches: 8.

The rearrangement uses TRBV6-5 and TRBJ2-2; no clear D. The V end was cut by 10 bases, the J end by 5 bases, with 14 bases between. The V gene's germline CDR1 is MNHEY and CDR2 SVGAGI. This CDR3 is built from 13 residues. The CDR3 sequence is CATFSTRTGELFF. The CDR3 bases are TGTGCCACCTTCTCGACCCGGACCGGGGAGCTGTTTTTT.